Below, 2 T cell receptor beta chains from the same sample are listed, as sequenced in a study of blood T cells in healthy people across ages. The authors ran a second PCR of about 7 to 11 cycles using a sample-barcoded 5' primer and a J-beta primer mix. TCRdb analysed the 5' RACE reads with MiXCR anew, one entry per CDR3 protein. The sample includes about 560,000 distinct CDR3 sequences, about 27% of them seen just once. A further study also used this sample, focusing on T cells of mothers and their children.

The sample taken for sequencing was blood. The receptors stem from a boy aged 2-15 years in good health.

The genes are TRBV7-9 and TRBJ2-1, with 8 bases matching TRBD1. Gene TRBJ2-7 matches the end of the DNA better, so the J call may be wrong. This CDR3 contains 11 residues. Germline assignment: CDR1 SEHNR and CDR2 FQNEAQ (reference sequence). CDR3 nucleotides: TGTGCCTATCGGACAGGGACCGAGCAGTACTTC. Its protein is CAYRTGTEQYF.

This sequence joins TRBV19 and TRBJ2-7, with D perhaps matching TRBD1 (6 bases). Germline CDR1 and CDR2: LNHDA and SQIVND (reference sequence). Trimming cost V 3 bases and J 2 bases, with 11 bases left between them. This CDR3 is 14 amino acids long. The CDR3 spells CASSMSDRPYEQYF. CDR3 nucleotides: TGTGCCAGTAGTATGTCGGACAGACCCTACGAGCAGTACTTC.